These 21 T cell receptor beta chains came from one sample sequenced in a study of cytomegalovirus exposure and HLA in healthy donors. TCRdb's table, derived via immunoSEQ multiplex PCR, lists solely in-frame clones and lacks some. The sample includes 250,000 or so clones, roughly 90% of them seen just once. The sequencing input was PBMCs. The receptors here all came from a man between 18 and 35 years old in good health and CMV-seropositive.

The chain uses TRBV30 and TRBJ2-1; TRBD1 might be the D (6 bases). The germline V and J ends were trimmed by 4 bases and 2 bases, with 9 bases remaining between them. Germline loops: CDR1 GTSNPN, CDR2 SVGIG (reference sequence). This CDR3 spans 13 amino acids. The CDR3 DNA follows: TGTGCCTGGACATGGACAGCCTACAATGAGCAGTTCTTC. This gives the protein CAWTWTAYNEQFF.

This sequence joins TRBV7-2 and TRBJ2-3, with 7 bases fitting TRBD2. Germline V gene data show CDR1 as SGHTA and CDR2 as FQGNSA. The CDR3 is 14 amino acids. Trimming removed 1 base from V and 4 bases from J; junction bases left unmatched: 2. CDR3 sequence reads: CASSLGTRPDTQYF. The CDR3 region has the DNA TGTGCCAGCAGCTTAGGGACTAGACCAGATACGCAGTATTTT.

The chain has TRBV30 and TRBJ1-2; D perhaps matches TRBD1 (6 bases). The CDR3 has 14 amino acids. Trimming cost V 6 bases and J 3 bases, with 17 bases left between them. Germline CDR1 and CDR2: GTSNPN and SVGIG (reference sequence). The CDR3 DNA follows: TGTGCCTGTGTCGAGAGGGGGATTGACTATGGCTACACCTTC. This codes for CACVERGIDYGYTF.

This clone appeared a few times. This sequence joins TRBV4-2 and TRBJ1-5; D remains unclear. V was trimmed by 2 bases and J by 4 bases, leaving 3 bases between them. This CDR3 contains 12 residues. Germline CDR1 is LGHNA and CDR2 is YNFKEQ. For the CDR3, the DNA is TGTGCCAGCAGCCAACCTAATCAGCCCCAGCATTTT. Residues: CASSQPNQPQHF.

CDR3 coding DNA: TGTGCCATCAGTGTTGGGGACAGCCTGTTTTTT. This encodes CAISVGDSLFF. The rearrangement links TRBV10-3 to TRBJ1-4; 7 nucleotides line up with TRBD1. The length of the CDR3 is 11 residues. From germline, CDR1 is ENHRY and CDR2 SYGVKD. The V and J ends lost 4 bases and 14 bases, in that order; junction bases with no gene match: 4.

The chain combines TRBV5-6 with TRBJ2-3; 12 bases fit TRBD2. This CDR3 has 17 amino acids. The trim removed 1 base at V and 1 base at J, leaving 4 bases unmatched. Per the germline V gene, CDR1 is SGHDT and CDR2 is YYEEEE. For the CDR3, the DNA is TGTGCCAGCAGCTTGACTAGCGGGAGGAGGGGCACAGATACGCAGTATTTT. Its translation: CASSLTSGRRGTDTQYF.

The gene calls are TRBV2 and TRBJ2-1, with D perhaps TRBD1 (6 bases). V was clipped by 2 bases and J by 1 base, with 6 bases between them. CDR1 is SNHLY, CDR2 FYNNEI, per germline. CDR3 length: 14 amino acids. CDR3 loop: CASSERGSYNEQFF. CDR3 bases: TGTGCCAGCAGTGAAAGGGGGTCCTACAATGAGCAGTTCTTC.

The V gene is TRBV9, the J gene TRBJ2-1; the D is unclear. Trimming cost V 4 bases and J 6 bases, with 14 bases left between them. The CDR3 totals 14 residues. Germline CDR1 SGDLS, CDR2 YYNGEE. For the CDR3, the DNA is TGTGCCAGCAGCCCCCGGTTAAAGGGCAATGAGCAGTTCTTC. This encodes CASSPRLKGNEQFF. Full variable domain (outside the CDR3, taken from reference TRBV9 and TRBJ2-1): DSGVTQTPKHLITATGQRVTLRCSPRSGDLSVYWYQQSLDQGLQFLIQYYNGEERAKGNILERFSAQQFPDLHSELNLSSLELGDSALYFCASSPRLKGNEQFFGPGTRLTVL.

The chain has TRBV29-1 and TRBJ1-5; D possibly corresponds to TRBD1 (6 bases). Trimming left V 6 bases short and J 6 bases short, with 15 bases between. Germline loops: CDR1 SQVTM, CDR2 ANQGSEA. There are 13 residues in the CDR3. CDR3 coding DNA: TGCAGCGTCCAAGGGGGGGGAGGTCAGCCCCAGCATTTT. The encoded protein is CSVQGGGGQPQHF.

The chain links TRBV4-2 to TRBJ2-7, with 10 bases lining up with TRBD2. The CDR3 consists of 16 residues. Germline assignment: CDR1 LGHNA and CDR2 YNFKEQ. V shed 3 bases and J 0 bases; nucleotides not matched to a gene: 5. The chain's CDR3 is CASSHDGLADSYEQYF. In DNA, the CDR3 is TGTGCCAGCAGCCATGACGGACTAGCGGACTCCTACGAGCAGTACTTC.

This clone turned up a few times. The chain combines TRBV11-2 with TRBJ2-2; the D is unclear. Germline loops: CDR1 SGHAT, CDR2 FQNNGV. This CDR3 has 12 residues. The V end lost 3 bases, the J end lost 6 bases, and 5 bases lay between the germline ends. CDR3 sequence: CASSFDPGELFF. The DNA for the CDR3 is TGTGCCAGCAGCTTCGACCCCGGGGAGCTGTTTTTT. The full variable domain, rest sourced from reference TRBV11-2 and TRBJ2-2, is EAGVAQSPRYKIIEKRQSVAFWCNPISGHATLYWYQQILGQGPKLLIQFQNNGVVDDSQLPKDRFSAERLKGVDSTLKIQPAKLEDSAVYLCASSFDPGELFFGEGSRLTVL.

The CDR3 DNA is TGTGCCAGCAGCCTCCTTGGGGAGGGCGGATACGAGCAGTACTTC. Its protein product is CASSLLGEGGYEQYF. This chain connects TRBV28 to TRBJ2-7, with TRBD2 matching over 7 bases. The germline gives CDR1 MDHEN, CDR2 SYDVKM. The V gene end was trimmed by 6 bases and the J gene end by 4 bases; junction bases not matched to a gene: 12. CDR3 length: 15 amino acids.

The chain uses TRBV7-3 and TRBJ2-5; D remains ambiguous. From germline, CDR1 is SGHTA and CDR2 FQGTGA. Trimming shortened V by 6 bases and J by 5 bases, and 13 bases separated the two germline ends. This CDR3 is 13 amino acids long. For the CDR3, the DNA is TGTGCCAGCAGTACTCTGGGGTTGGAGACCCAGTACTTC. This encodes CASSTLGLETQYF.

V gene TRBV2 combines with J gene TRBJ2-7; TRBD2 is a possible D gene (6 bases). V gave up 6 bases and J gave up 6 bases, with 21 bases separating them. This CDR3 has 15 residues. CDR1 is SNHLY and CDR2 is FYNNEI in the germline V gene. CDR3 coding DNA: TGTGCCAGCAGAGGGAGGTCAGGCTCACCGACCGAGCAGTACTTC. This codes for CASRGRSGSPTEQYF.

The chain links TRBV5-1 to TRBJ2-3, with TRBD1 as a possible D gene (6 bases). Trimming took off 0 bases at V and 11 bases at J, with 13 bases between the two ends. The CDR3 length is 13 residues. Germline CDR1 is SGHRS and CDR2 is YFSETQ. CDR3 coding DNA: TGCGCCAGCAGCTTGGCCAGTACAGGGATGCAGTATTTT. Its translation: CASSLASTGMQYF.

V and J are TRBV27 and TRBJ2-5; D not resolved. Germline V gene sequence: CDR1 MNHEY, CDR2 SMNVEV (reference sequence). This CDR3 contains 16 residues. With 5 bases removed from V and 2 bases from J, the gap between germline ends came to 18 bases. CDR3 amino acids: CASSLTPYTVQETQYF. In nucleotides, the CDR3 is TGTGCCAGCAGTCTCACCCCATATACGGTTCAAGAGACCCAGTACTTC.

The gene calls are TRBV11-2 and TRBJ2-7; D uncertain. The CDR3 loop spans 14 amino acids. V was clipped by 1 base and J by 2 bases, with 9 bases between them. The germline gives CDR1 SGHAT, CDR2 FQNNGV. CDR3 DNA sequence: TGTGCCAGCAGCTTAGTCGTTCACCCCTACGAGCAGTACTTC. As protein: CASSLVVHPYEQYF.

The chain is built from TRBV5-6 and TRBJ2-5; 7 bases line up with TRBD2. In germline, CDR1 is SGHDT, CDR2 YYEEEE. The CDR3 runs 16 residues. The junction had 12 bases not matched to a gene; V was cut back by 2 bases and J by 5 bases. The CDR3: CASSLRGLAEAETQYF. CDR3 nucleotide sequence: TGTGCCAGCAGCTTAAGAGGGCTAGCGGAGGCGGAGACCCAGTACTTC.

This clone came up once. V and J are TRBV11-2 and TRBJ1-2; TRBD1 agrees at 9 bases. The V and J ends lost 2 bases and 3 bases, in that order; junction bases with no gene match: 4. The CDR3 sequence is 15 residues long. CDR1 and CDR2 from the germline V gene are SGHAT and FQNNGV. CDR3: CASSLPDRGDYGYTF. The CDR3 DNA follows: TGTGCCAGCAGCTTACCAGACAGGGGGGACTATGGCTACACCTTC.

The chain employs TRBV5-5 and TRBJ2-1, with D perhaps matching TRBD2 (5 bases). V dropped 0 bases and J dropped 1 base, with 8 bases sitting between them. Germline V CDR1 and CDR2: SGHKS, YYEKEE (reference sequence). This CDR3 has 15 residues. CDR3 amino acids: CASSLVAPSYNEQFF. CDR3 coding DNA: TGTGCCAGCAGCTTGGTAGCGCCGTCCTACAATGAGCAGTTCTTC.

The chain combines TRBV29-1 with TRBJ2-5; D ambiguous. CDR1 is SQVTM and CDR2 is ANQGSEA in the germline V gene. This CDR3 region has 13 residues. V was pared by 7 bases and J by 2 bases, with 14 bases between. As DNA, the CDR3 is TGCAGCGCTTCACGCGGCAGACAAGAGACCCAGTACTTC. Translated: CSASRGRQETQYF.